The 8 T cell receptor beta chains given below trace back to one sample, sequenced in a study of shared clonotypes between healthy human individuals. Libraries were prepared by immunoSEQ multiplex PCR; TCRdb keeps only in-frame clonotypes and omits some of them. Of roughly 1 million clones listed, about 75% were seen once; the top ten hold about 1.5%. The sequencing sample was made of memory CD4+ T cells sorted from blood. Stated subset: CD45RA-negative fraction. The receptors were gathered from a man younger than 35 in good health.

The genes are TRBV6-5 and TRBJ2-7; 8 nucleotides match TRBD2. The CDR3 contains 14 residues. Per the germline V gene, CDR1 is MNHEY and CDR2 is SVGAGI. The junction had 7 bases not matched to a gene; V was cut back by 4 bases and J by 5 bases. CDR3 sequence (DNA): TGTGCCAGCAGTTTAAGCGGGAGTAGACACGAGCAGTACTTC. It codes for CASSLSGSRHEQYF.

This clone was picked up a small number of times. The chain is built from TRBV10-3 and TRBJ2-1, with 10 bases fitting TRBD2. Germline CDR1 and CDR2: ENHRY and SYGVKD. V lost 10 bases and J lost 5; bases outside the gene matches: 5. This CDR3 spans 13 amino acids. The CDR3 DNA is TGTGCCACAGGACTAGCGGCAAACAATGAGCAGTTCTTC. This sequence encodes CATGLAANNEQFF.

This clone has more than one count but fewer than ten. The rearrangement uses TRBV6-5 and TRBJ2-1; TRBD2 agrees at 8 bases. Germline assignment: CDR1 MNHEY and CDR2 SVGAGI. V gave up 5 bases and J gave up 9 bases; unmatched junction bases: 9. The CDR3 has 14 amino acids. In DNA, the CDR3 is TGTGCCAGCAGTACCCTAGCCGGGACTAGTGAGCAGTTCTTC. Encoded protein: CASSTLAGTSEQFF.

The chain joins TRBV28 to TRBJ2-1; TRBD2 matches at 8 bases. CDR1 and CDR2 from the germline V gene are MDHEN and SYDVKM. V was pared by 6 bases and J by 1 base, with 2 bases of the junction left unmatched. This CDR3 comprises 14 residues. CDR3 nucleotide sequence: TGTGCCAGCAGGTTAGCGGGGTCCTACAATGAGCAGTTCTTC. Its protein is CASRLAGSYNEQFF.

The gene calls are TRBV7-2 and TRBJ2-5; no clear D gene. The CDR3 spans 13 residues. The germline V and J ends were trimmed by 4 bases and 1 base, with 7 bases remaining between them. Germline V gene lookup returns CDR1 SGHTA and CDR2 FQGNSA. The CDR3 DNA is TGTGCCAGCAGCTCCGGCTTCCAAGAGACCCAGTACTTC. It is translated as CASSSGFQETQYF.

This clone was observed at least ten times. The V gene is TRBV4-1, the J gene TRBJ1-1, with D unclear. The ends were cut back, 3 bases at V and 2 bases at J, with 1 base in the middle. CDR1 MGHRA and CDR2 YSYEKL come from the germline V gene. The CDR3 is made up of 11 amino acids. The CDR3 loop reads CASSHNTEAFF. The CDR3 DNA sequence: TGCGCCAGCAGCCACAACACTGAAGCTTTCTTT.

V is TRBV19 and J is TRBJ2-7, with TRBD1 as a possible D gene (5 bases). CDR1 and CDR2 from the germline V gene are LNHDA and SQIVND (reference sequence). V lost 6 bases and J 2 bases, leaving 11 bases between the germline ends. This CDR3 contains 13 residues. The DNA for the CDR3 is TGTGCCAGTAGCACAGGCCAGCCCTACGAGCAGTACTTC. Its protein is CASSTGQPYEQYF.

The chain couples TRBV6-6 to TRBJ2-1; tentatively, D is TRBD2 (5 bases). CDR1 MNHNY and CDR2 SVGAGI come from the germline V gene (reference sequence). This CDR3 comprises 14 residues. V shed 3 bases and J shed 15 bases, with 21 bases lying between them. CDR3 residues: CASSYTGNNPYGFF. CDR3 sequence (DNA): TGTGCCAGCAGTTATACGGGGAATAACCCTTACGGGTTCTTC.